The 21 T cell receptor beta chains given below trace back to one sample, sequenced in a study of cytomegalovirus exposure and HLA in healthy donors. PCR primers comprised 60 Vbeta and 13 Jbeta primers. Using immunoSEQ multiplex PCR, the repertoire was profiled, and TCRdb retains in-frame clones only, with some absent. The sample carries approximately 170,000 clones, over 80% recorded once. The sequenced material came from PBMCs. Receptor source: a boy aged 2-9 years in good health and CMV-seronegative.

This sequence joins TRBV9 and TRBJ2-3; 8 bases match TRBD2. Germline assignment: CDR1 SGDLS and CDR2 YYNGEE. CDR3 length: 17 amino acids. Trimming cost V 2 bases and J 1 base; bases outside gene matches: 9. CDR3 amino acids: CASSVAQFSGGTDTQYF. In DNA form, the CDR3 reads TGTGCCAGCAGCGTGGCTCAGTTTAGCGGGGGCACAGATACGCAGTATTTT.

The chain uses TRBV21-1 and TRBJ1-1. TRBV21-1 corresponds to a pseudogene. The CDR3 contains 15 residues. In DNA, the CDR3 is TGTGCCAGCAGCAAAGAGGGGGGGCGATGCACTGAAGCTTTCTTT. It yields the protein CASSKEGGRCTEAFF.

The chain links TRBV6-1 to TRBJ1-2; maybe TRBD1 (6 bases). The V gene's germline CDR1 is MNHNS and CDR2 SASEGT. Between the trimmed V and J ends, which lost 6 bases and 6 bases, there was a span of 14 bases. CDR3 length: 13 residues. DNA of the CDR3: TGTGCCAGCAGGGACAGAGCTGGGGATGGCTACACCTTC. Translating it yields CASRDRAGDGYTF.

J is TRBJ1-1 and V is TRBV7-8; 7 positions agree with TRBD1. CDR1 is SGHVS, CDR2 FQNEAQ, per germline. With 5 bases clipped from V and 4 bases from J, the junction kept 10 bases outside the gene matches. CDR3 size: 15 residues. The CDR3 DNA reads as TGTGCCAGCAGCCAAATCCGGACAGGCTCCACTGAAGCTTTCTTT. Translation gives CASSQIRTGSTEAFF.

The V and J genes are TRBV5-6 and TRBJ1-2, with 10 bases fitting TRBD1. CDR3 length equals 13 residues. The germline gives CDR1 SGHDT, CDR2 YYEEEE. The junction had 5 bases not matched to a gene; V was cut back by 4 bases and J by 8 bases. The DNA for the CDR3 is TGTGCCAGCAGCCCTGGGACAGGGGAAGGCTACACCTTC. It codes for CASSPGTGEGYTF.

J is TRBJ1-2 and V is TRBV6-6; the D gene is possibly TRBD1 (6 bases). The CDR3 covers 13 residues. Per germline, CDR1 MNHNY and CDR2 SVGAGI (reference sequence). Trimming removed 5 bases from V and 8 bases from J, with 15 bases in between. The CDR3 DNA reads as TGTGCCAGCAGTGCCTGGACAGATCAAGGCTACACCTTC. Translating it yields CASSAWTDQGYTF.

This chain links TRBV5-6 with TRBJ1-1; D remains unclear. Germline assignment: CDR1 SGHDT and CDR2 YYEEEE. Trimming removed 3 bases at V and 3 bases at J, with 12 bases between. The CDR3 sequence is 14 residues long. The CDR3 is CASSSGTEYTEAFF. DNA for the CDR3: TGTGCCAGCAGCTCCGGAACAGAGTACACTGAAGCTTTCTTT.

The chain combines TRBV2 with TRBJ2-7; D perhaps matches TRBD2 (6 bases). Germline CDR1 is SNHLY and CDR2 is FYNNEI. CDR3 size: 14 residues. The V end lost 6 bases, the J end lost 3 bases, and 15 bases lay between the germline ends. In DNA form, the CDR3 reads TGTGCCAGCAGCCCGGGGGTAGGGCACTACGAGCAGTACTTC. Translation gives CASSPGVGHYEQYF.

Details on this clone: Relative to the germline gene, one junction end is altered; a read error may explain this. The sample carries other DNA sequences with the same CDR3. The J gene is TRBJ1-1, the V gene TRBV18, with 8 bases fitting TRBD1. Germline V gene lookup returns CDR1 KGHSH and CDR2 LQKENI. This CDR3 is built from 13 residues. Here the CDR3 reads CASSPDRGTEAFF. DNA of the CDR3: TGTGCCAGCTCACCAGACAGGGGTACTGAGGCTTTCTTT.

The CDR3 is CATSRAQGTDTQYF. The CDR3 bases are TGTGCCACCAGCAGAGCGCAGGGGACAGATACGCAGTATTTT. The V and J genes are TRBV15 and TRBJ2-3; maybe TRBD1 (6 bases). Trimming cost V 1 base and J 3 bases, with 8 bases left between them. Germline-derived CDR1 and CDR2 are LNHNV and YYDKDF (reference sequence). The CDR3 is 14 residues long.

The rearrangement joins TRBV19 to TRBJ2-5, with a tentative D call TRBD2 (5 bases). The V gene lost 4 bases and the J gene lost 1 base, with 16 bases spanning the gap. This CDR3 spans 16 amino acids. Germline V gene data show CDR1 as LNHDA and CDR2 as SQIVND (reference sequence). The CDR3 spells CASSKRRGSGQETQYF. In DNA form, the CDR3 reads TGTGCCAGTAGTAAACGGAGAGGGAGCGGCCAAGAGACCCAGTACTTC. Drawing the rest from reference TRBV19 and TRBJ2-5, the complete variable domain is DGGITQSPKYLFRKEGQNVTLSCEQNLNHDAMYWYRQDPGQGLRLIYYSQIVNDFQKGDIAEGYSVSREKKESFPLTVTSAQKNPTAFYLCASSKRRGSGQETQYFGPGTRLLVL.

The chain employs TRBV6-1 and TRBJ2-7; TRBD2 aligns across 7 bases. V lost 6 bases, J lost 4 bases, and 6 bases stayed unmatched. There are 13 residues in the CDR3. CDR1 and CDR2 from the germline V gene are MNHNS and SASEGT. The CDR3 DNA reads as TGTGCCAGCAGGGAACGGGGAGGGTACGAGCAGTACGTC. The encoded protein is CASRERGGYEQYV.

J is TRBJ2-7 and V is TRBV18; TRBD1 is a possible D gene (6 bases). Trimming removed 5 bases from V and 3 bases from J, with 11 bases in between. CDR3 length: 13 residues. Germline V gives CDR1 KGHSH, CDR2 LQKENI. The CDR3 nucleotides are TGTGCCAGCTCAGAACAGGGTGACTACGAGCAGTACTTC. It is translated as CASSEQGDYEQYF.

The sample holds one count of this clone. This chain uses TRBV28 with TRBJ2-7; 8 bases fit TRBD1. This CDR3 contains 15 residues. The germline CDR1 and CDR2 sequences are MDHEN and SYDVKM. Trimming at V came to 5 bases and at J to 1 base, leaving 7 bases not matched to a gene. This chain's CDR3 is CASSHFRDRSYEQYV. The CDR3, as DNA: TGTGCCAGCAGTCACTTCCGGGACAGGTCCTACGAGCAGTACGTC.

The CDR3 is CASSGLAGGASTDTQYF. The DNA of the CDR3 is TGTGCCAGCAGCGGACTAGCGGGAGGAGCTAGCACAGATACGCAGTATTTT. The V gene is TRBV9, the J gene TRBJ2-3; 13 positions agree with TRBD2. Germline lookup yields CDR1 SGDLS and CDR2 YYNGEE. CDR3 length equals 17 residues. After removal of 3 bases from V and 0 bases from J, the junction contained 4 bases not matched to a gene.

V and J are TRBV7-8 and TRBJ2-1; 11 bases fit TRBD2. The CDR3 length is 21 residues. The ends lost 5 bases at V and 2 bases at J; junction bases unmatched: 20. CDR1 is SGHVS, CDR2 FQNEAQ, per germline. The CDR3, as DNA: TGTGCCAGCAGCCCCCAAAGAGGTTCTCTAGCGGGGGGTCCTACCTACAATGAGCAGTTCTTC. This encodes CASSPQRGSLAGGPTYNEQFF.

This chain connects TRBV6-6 to TRBJ1-2, with D possibly being TRBD1 (6 bases). The CDR3 runs to 14 residues. Trimming stripped 5 bases from V and 4 bases from J, with 14 bases between. The V gene's germline CDR1 is MNHNY and CDR2 SVGAGI (reference sequence). CDR3 protein: CASSREQGIYGYTF. As DNA, the CDR3 is TGTGCCAGCAGTCGGGAACAGGGTATCTATGGCTACACCTTC.

The chain uses TRBV2 and TRBJ1-5; D is unclear. Between the trimmed V and J ends, which lost 1 base and 9 bases, there was a span of 19 bases. The CDR3 is 16 amino acids. Germline CDR1 SNHLY, CDR2 FYNNEI. CDR3 nucleotide sequence: TGTGCCAGCAGTGAAGTTCCCTCCAAACAAAAACGGCCCCAGCATTTT. This codes for CASSEVPSKQKRPQHF.

For the CDR3, the DNA is TGCAGTGCCCAGGGGGGCAATGAGCAGTTCTTC. Translated: CSAQGGNEQFF. The chain employs TRBV20-1 and TRBJ2-1, with D tentatively TRBD1 (7 bases). The length of the CDR3 is 11 residues. V lost 6 bases to trimming and J lost 6 bases, with 9 bases between them. Germline lookup yields CDR1 DFQATT and CDR2 SNEGSKA (reference sequence).

This chain uses TRBV11-2 with TRBJ2-3; D is unresolved. This CDR3 spans 14 amino acids. Trimming pared 2 bases from V and 4 bases from J, leaving 10 bases between. Germline CDR1 is SGHAT and CDR2 is FQNNGV. This chain's CDR3 is CASSLTNWADTQYF. The DNA of the CDR3 is TGTGCCAGCAGCTTAACTAACTGGGCAGATACGCAGTATTTT.

The chain combines TRBV21-1 with TRBJ2-1; TRBD2, the table's D call, lacks a check against the DNA. TRBV21-1 is designated a pseudogene. The CDR3 covers 16 residues. CDR3 DNA sequence: TGTGCCAGCAGGAAAAGAAGCGGGAGTTCTTGCAATGAGCAGTTCTTC. Translating gives CASRKRSGSSCNEQFF.